The 22 T cell receptor beta chains below all came from one sample that was sequenced in a study of regulatory T cells in long-lasting Graves disease. As for time point: persistent/refractory GD, antithyroid drugs over 5 years with positive TRAb. Preparation of the TCR library used RNA extracted from PBMCs. Arm-PCR with iRepertoire HTBI primers amplified the CDR3 regions for these TCR beta libraries. TCRdb fed the multiplex PCR reads into MiXCR, producing one record per CDR3 protein. This table has a few hundred thousand distinct CDR3 sequences, less than 25% appearing once. Sequences were derived from peripheral blood mononuclear cells (PBMCs), sampled when the disease was refractory, from a patient treated with antithyroid drugs. The receptors stem from a female donor with Graves disease.

This rearrangement joins TRBV28 to TRBJ2-3, with D possibly matching TRBD2 (6 bases). The CDR3 contains 14 residues. The germline V gene has CDR1 MDHEN and CDR2 SYDVKM. With 7 bases removed from V and 5 bases from J, the gap between germline ends came to 16 bases. The CDR3, as DNA: TGTGCCAGCACCTCAGGCGGGGAAGGAGATACGCAGTATTTT. It yields the protein CASTSGGEGDTQYF.

This clonotype was counted at least ten times. One junction end does not reproduce the germline sequence, and a read error may be involved. The chain joins TRBV2 to TRBJ2-5; D is unresolved. Germline CDR1 and CDR2: SNHLY and FYNNEI. This CDR3 has 13 amino acids. The CDR3 is CASSLGSPSEEDF. The CDR3 bases are TGTGCCAGCAGTCTTGGCTCTCCTTCTGAGGAAGACTTC.

This clonotype was seen ten or more times. The genes are TRBV11-2 and TRBJ1-2, with a weak D call TRBD1 (6 bases). The CDR3 has 15 amino acids. The V end was cut by 1 base, the J end by 1 base, with 10 bases between. CDR1 and CDR2 (germline): SGHAT, FQNNGV. The CDR3 DNA reads TGTGCCAGCAGCTTAGTTCAGGGGATTAACTATGGCTACACCTTC. Translated: CASSLVQGINYGYTF.

The chain uses TRBV28 and TRBJ2-7; TRBD1 or TRBD2 may be the D gene (5 bases each). This CDR3 spans 13 amino acids. Germline CDR1 and CDR2: MDHEN and SYDVKM. The V gene lost 7 bases and the J gene lost 2 bases, with 12 bases spanning the gap. The CDR3 loop is CASNRDGPYEQYF. CDR3 in DNA: TGTGCCAGCAATAGGGACGGACCCTACGAGCAGTACTTC.

This clonotype was detected many times. The gene calls are TRBV6-1 and TRBJ2-2; no firm D call. The CDR3 spans 15 residues. Germline V gene sequence: CDR1 MNHNS, CDR2 SASEGT. The V gene lost 2 bases and the J gene lost 9 bases, with 16 bases spanning the gap. The chain's CDR3 is CASSESPGVGRELFF. The CDR3, as DNA: TGTGCCAGCAGTGAATCTCCAGGCGTGGGGAGGGAGCTGTTTTTT.

This clonotype was detected only a few times. This chain uses TRBV15 with TRBJ2-7; 7 positions match TRBD1. This CDR3 spans 13 amino acids. The V and J ends lost 2 bases and 6 bases, in that order; junction bases with no gene match: 4. Germline V lookup: CDR1 LNHNV, CDR2 YYDKDF (reference sequence). This CDR3 reads CATSRKTGVEQYF. The DNA for the CDR3 is TGTGCCACCAGCAGAAAAACAGGGGTCGAGCAGTACTTC.

This clonotype has at least ten counts. The J gene is TRBJ2-6, the V gene TRBV29-1; no firm D call. V was pared by 6 bases and J by 2 bases, with 14 bases between. The germline V gene has CDR1 SQVTM and CDR2 ANQGSEA. The CDR3 is made up of 15 amino acids. CDR3 nucleotides: TGCAGCGTCGCTGACGGGTGGGCTGGGGCCAACGTCCTGACTTTC. Protein sequence: CSVADGWAGANVLTF.

In this sample, this clonotype turned up a few times. The genes are TRBV5-1 and TRBJ2-2; TRBD1 aligns across 9 bases. CDR1 and CDR2 (germline): SGHRS, YFSETQ. This CDR3 has 16 residues. The ends lost 4 bases at V and 1 base at J; junction bases unmatched: 5. The CDR3 region is CASSPGQGRNTGELFF. The CDR3 nucleotides read TGCGCCAGCAGCCCAGGACAGGGGAGGAACACCGGGGAGCTGTTTTTT.

The V gene is TRBV30, the J gene TRBJ1-3; no clear D gene. The CDR3 consists of 13 residues. Per germline, CDR1 GTSNPN and CDR2 SVGIG (reference sequence). Trimming pared 1 base from V and 1 base from J, leaving 5 bases between. The CDR3 DNA reads as TGTGCCTGGAGTGGGGGATCTGGAAACACCATATATTTT. As protein: CAWSGGSGNTIYF.

The chain couples TRBV6-1 to TRBJ2-7, with a possible D match to TRBD1 (6 bases). V lost 6 bases to trimming and J lost 8 bases, with 17 bases between them. CDR1 MNHNS and CDR2 SASEGT come from the germline V gene. This CDR3 has 13 residues. CDR3 sequence (DNA): TGTGCCAGCAGCCCGGGACAACCCCACAAGCAGTACTTC. Its protein product is CASSPGQPHKQYF.

The chain links TRBV7-9 to TRBJ1-5, with 10 positions matching TRBD1. Per the germline V gene, CDR1 is SEHNR and CDR2 is FQNEAQ (reference sequence). J gave up 5 bases and V 1 base, and 2 bases lay outside the gene matches. The CDR3 covers 15 residues. DNA of the CDR3: TGTGCCAGCAGCTTAGGGGACAGGGGATATCAGCCCCAGCATTTT. Translating gives CASSLGDRGYQPQHF. Together with reference TRBV7-9 and TRBJ1-5, the CDR3 gives the full variable domain: DTGVSQNPRHKITKRGQNVTFRCDPISEHNRLYWYRQTLGQGPEFLTYFQNEAQLEKSRLLSDRFSAERPKGSFSTLEIQRTEQGDSAMYLCASSLGDRGYQPQHFGDGTRLSIL.

This chain connects TRBV6-1 to TRBJ2-4, with unresolved D. The V gene's germline CDR1 is MNHNS and CDR2 SASEGT. V lost 11 bases, J lost 2 bases, and 10 bases lay in between. CDR3 size: 12 residues. The CDR3 nucleotides are TGTGCCTCAAGTAGTCCCAAAAACATTCAGTACTTC. Protein product: CASSSPKNIQYF.

This clonotype has ten or more counts. V usage is TRBV28 and J usage is TRBJ2-4, with 7 positions matching TRBD1. The CDR3 length is 17 residues. CDR1 MDHEN and CDR2 SYDVKM come from the germline V gene. The V and J ends lost 1 base and 0 bases, in that order; junction bases with no gene match: 6. In DNA form, the CDR3 reads TGTGCCAGCAGTTTATTGGACAGGCCAATAGCCAAAAACATTCAGTACTTC. Translating it yields CASSLLDRPIAKNIQYF.

Many counts were recorded for this clonotype. The V and J genes are TRBV6-9 and TRBJ2-7; D is unresolved. The CDR3 contains 14 residues. Germline V gene lookup returns CDR1 MNHGY and CDR2 SVAAGI. Deletions cut 3 bases from V and 3 bases from J, with 12 bases between. In DNA form, the CDR3 reads TGTGCCAGCAGTTACGATCGCACCAGCTACGAGCAGTACTTC. Its translation: CASSYDRTSYEQYF.

Comments on this clonotype: With a much larger clone just one base away, this may be a read error. The chain uses TRBV6-2 or TRBV6-3 and TRBJ1-5; 7 bases line up with TRBD1. J gave up 1 base and V 7 bases, and 7 bases lay outside the gene matches. The CDR3 covers 15 residues. Germline V gene sequence: CDR1 MNHEY, CDR2 SVGEGT. Here the CDR3 reads CASMEGTASNQPQHF. The CDR3 DNA reads TGTGCCAGCATGGAGGGGACAGCCAGCAATCAGCCCCAGCATTTT.

The chain employs TRBV6-1 and TRBJ2-7; 10 bases are a match to TRBD2. The CDR3 loop spans 16 amino acids. Trimming removed 6 bases from V and 6 bases from J; junction bases left unmatched: 14. The V gene's germline CDR1 is MNHNS and CDR2 SASEGT. The CDR3 sequence: CASRVPGLAGVSEQYF. DNA for the CDR3: TGTGCCAGCAGAGTCCCGGGGCTAGCGGGGGTGAGCGAGCAGTACTTC.

This sequence joins TRBV20-1 and TRBJ1-4, with a tentative D call TRBD1 (5 bases). In germline, CDR1 is DFQATT, CDR2 SNEGSKA (reference sequence). The CDR3 covers 14 residues. Trimming removed 3 bases at V and 5 bases at J, with 13 bases between. The DNA for the CDR3 is TGCAGTGCTAGTGTCGGGGCAGAAAATGAAAAACTGTTTTTT. Amino acid sequence: CSASVGAENEKLFF.

A word on this clonotype: A much larger clonotype is one base distant, so this may be a read error. The conserved phenylalanine or tryptophan normally closing the CDR3 is absent here, so this likely arose from a read error. Here the CDR3 reads CASSGLTLAMNTEAFL. In DNA form, the CDR3 reads TGTGCCAGCAGCGGGTTAACTTTAGCCATGAACACTGAAGCTTTCCTT. The rearrangement links TRBV6-1 to TRBJ1-1; D is unclear. Germline CDR1 and CDR2: MNHNS and SASEGT. Trimming cost V 6 bases and J 0 bases, with 17 bases left between them. The CDR3 is made up of 16 amino acids.

V gene TRBV5-1 combines with J gene TRBJ2-2, with a tentative D call TRBD2 (6 bases). Per germline, CDR1 SGHRS and CDR2 YFSETQ. The CDR3 contains 16 residues. The V and J ends lost 4 bases and 5 bases respectively, with 18 bases between them. This CDR3 is CASSPSRQSGTGELFF. The DNA of the CDR3 is TGCGCCAGCAGCCCCAGCCGACAGAGCGGGACCGGGGAGCTGTTTTTT. Together with reference TRBV5-1 and TRBJ2-2, the CDR3 gives the full variable domain: KAGVTQTPRYLIKTRGQQVTLSCSPISGHRSVSWYQQTPGQGLQFLFEYFSETQRNKGNFPGRFSGRQFSNSRSEMNVSTLELGDSALYLCASSPSRQSGTGELFFGEGSRLTVL.

This clonotype was detected only a few times. The rearrangement links TRBV11-3 to TRBJ2-2, with D possibly TRBD2 on 6 matching bases. Deletions cut 8 bases from V and 1 base from J, with 11 bases between. Germline CDR1 reads SGHNT; CDR2 reads YENEEA. The CDR3 consists of 14 residues. This CDR3 is CASAGRLNTGELFF. The CDR3 nucleotides read TGTGCCAGCGCGGGGCGGCTGAACACCGGGGAGCTGTTTTTT.

This clonotype occurred many times. This chain joins TRBV28 and TRBJ2-7, with 9 bases identical to TRBD2. Germline V gives CDR1 MDHEN, CDR2 SYDVKM. The J segment lost 2 bases and the V segment lost 5 bases, leaving 4 bases of the junction unmatched. The CDR3 covers 14 residues. CDR3 residues: CASSRLAETYEQYF. Here the CDR3 DNA reads TGTGCCAGCAGTCGACTAGCGGAGACCTACGAGCAGTACTTC.

A remark on this clonotype: A read error may explain this, as a much larger clone is one base away. The chain joins TRBV6-5 to TRBJ2-7; D not resolved. CDR3 length: 14 residues. Trimming pared 4 bases from V and 4 bases from J, leaving 14 bases between. Germline assignment: CDR1 MNHEY and CDR2 SVGAGI. The chain's CDR3 is CASSFSLTVYEQYF. CDR3 nucleotide sequence: TGTGCCAGCAGTTTCTCTCTCACAGTTTACGAGCAGTACTTC.